This T cell receptor (beta chain) was identified during a study of breast tumors, draining lymph nodes, adjacent tissues. Germline CDR1 and CDR2: SGHRS and YFSETQ. The CDR3 is 14 residues long. V was clipped by 1 base and J by 1 base; unmatched bases: 1. Study-level results: Tumor repertoires ranked between lymph nodes and nontumor tissue in diversity, with V and J gene preferences. Luminal-like breast cancer showed significantly higher tumor–nontumor repertoire similarity than basal-like. Findings are consistent with lymph node origin and intratumoral expansion of most tumor T cells.

This clonotype was observed many times. Its antigen remains unidentified. Samples came from axillary lymph nodes draining the breast cancer. One entry per CDR3 protein, called by TCRdb with MiXCR from the multiplex PCR reads. The table lists roughly 260,000 distinct CDR3 sequences, 30% of them singletons. The V and J genes are TRBV5-1 and TRBJ2-5; 7 nucleotides match TRBD2. The receptor comes from a female donor with breast cancer. Some clones in this sample may be carry-over from other donors' samples. Sequencing input: axillary lymph node tissue. In DNA, the CDR3 is TGCGCCAGCAGCTTGCCGGGGGGCCAAGAGACCCAGTACTTC. This codes for CASSLPGGQETQYF.